This T cell receptor (beta chain) was observed in a study of T-cell memory formation after mild COVID-19. MiXCR, run by TCRdb on the 5' RACE reads, gives a single entry per CDR3 protein. The table shows roughly 310,000 distinct CDR3 sequences, with about 16% occurring only once. The CDR3 spans 14 residues. Germline assignment: CDR1 SGHKS and CDR2 YYEKEE (reference sequence). The ends lost 2 bases at V and 8 bases at J; junction bases unmatched: 4. Sequencing used PBMCs or a T cell subset sorted from them (not recorded which). The origin of this receptor is a man between 18 and 29 years old who had mild COVID-19 (a few samples of this study predate the infection). Cell type and time point are not known. The gene calls are TRBV5-5 and TRBJ1-6; 7 bases match TRBD1. The CDR3 nucleotides read TGTGCCAGCAGCTTTTCAGGGGGGGATTCACCCCTCCACTTT. Amino acid sequence: CASSFSGGDSPLHF.